Below, 24 T cell receptor beta chains from the same sample are listed, as sequenced in a study of post-analysis software for immune sequencing data. Overall study results and limits: Roughly five TRBV segments were more frequent in patients than controls; TRBV5-6, TRBV5-1 and TRBV20-1 belonged to this group.

Which antigens these TCRs recognize remains unknown. Included in the TCR beta cDNA libraries were unique molecular identifiers. TCRdb redid the calling of the PCR reads with MiXCR, one entry per CDR3 protein. Of about 620,000 distinct CDR3 sequences listed, around 44% are singletons. Sequenced sample: blood. The receptors come from a girl aged 10 to 17 with multiple sclerosis.

The chain joins TRBV5-1 to TRBJ2-1; no clear D gene. V dropped 0 bases and J dropped 7 bases, with 11 bases sitting between them. This CDR3 comprises 14 residues. From germline, CDR1 is SGHRS and CDR2 YFSETQ. CDR3 in DNA: TGCGCCAGCAGCTTGGAACTAAGCGTTAATGAGCAGTTCTTC. Its translation: CASSLELSVNEQFF.

The chain couples TRBV25-1 to TRBJ2-7; the D is unclear. V lost 4 bases and J 5 bases, leaving 9 bases between the germline ends. CDR3 size: 12 residues. Germline V gene data show CDR1 as MGHDK and CDR2 as SYGVNS. The CDR3 region is CASSGPRDEQYF. Here the CDR3 DNA reads TGTGCCAGCAGTGGCCCTCGGGACGAGCAGTACTTC.

The V call is TRBV3-1, the J call TRBJ2-1; D uncertain. Trimming removed 4 bases at V and 6 bases at J, with 10 bases between. Germline V lookup: CDR1 LGHDT, CDR2 YNNKEL (reference sequence). The CDR3 totals 13 residues. The CDR3 nucleotides read TGTGCCAGCAGCCCTGAAATGGTCAATGAGCAGTTCTTC. It specifies CASSPEMVNEQFF.

V and J are TRBV2 and TRBJ2-1, with 10 nucleotides matching TRBD2. CDR1 is SNHLY and CDR2 is FYNNEI in the germline V gene. V was pared by 10 bases and J by 9 bases, with 15 bases of the junction left unmatched. The CDR3 has 15 residues. The CDR3: CATTEEAGGPSEQFF. The CDR3 coding sequence is TGTGCCACCACCGAAGAAGCGGGAGGGCCAAGTGAGCAGTTCTTC.

Only a few counts were recorded for this clonotype. The chain joins TRBV12-3 or TRBV12-4 to TRBJ1-5; D not certain. The ends were cut back, 6 bases at V and 0 bases at J, with 12 bases in the middle. The CDR3 contains 15 residues. The CDR3 here is CASSRDALSNQPQHF. Here the CDR3 DNA reads TGTGCCAGCAGCCGCGACGCCCTTAGCAATCAGCCCCAGCATTTT.

The genes are TRBV11-2 and TRBJ2-7; D ambiguous. The J call may be mistaken, given a closer DNA end match to TRBJ2-5. This CDR3 contains 12 residues. The germline gives CDR1 SGHAT, CDR2 FQNNGV. The CDR3 protein is CASSFMDETQYF. Written as DNA, the CDR3 is TGTGCCAGCAGCTTCATGGACGAGACCCAGTACTTC.

The chain uses TRBV12-3 or TRBV12-4 and TRBJ2-5; maybe TRBD2 (5 bases). There are 14 residues in the CDR3. The V and J ends lost 2 bases and 2 bases respectively, with 9 bases between them. The chain's CDR3 is CASSLRRAQETQYF. The CDR3 region has the DNA TGTGCCAGCAGTTTACGGCGGGCTCAAGAGACCCAGTACTTC.

The genes are TRBV12-3 or TRBV12-4 and TRBJ1-1, with D possibly TRBD1 on 6 matching bases. V lost 3 bases to trimming and J lost 3 bases, with 17 bases between them. CDR3 size: 16 residues. The DNA of the CDR3 is TGTGCCAGCAGTTTGCTCCACTCGCACAGGGACACTGAAGCTTTCTTT. Translating it yields CASSLLHSHRDTEAFF.

The chain has TRBV27 and TRBJ2-2; the match to TRBD2 covers 11 bases. CDR1 and CDR2 from the germline V gene are MNHEY and SMNVEV (reference sequence). V lost 6 bases to trimming and J lost 6 bases; unmatched junction nucleotides: 9. There are 16 residues in the CDR3. The CDR3 DNA is TGTGCCAGCAGATCTAGCGGGGGGTTGTCGGCCGGGGAGCTGTTTTTT. Translating gives CASRSSGGLSAGELFF.

This clonotype was observed a few times. The gene calls are TRBV12-3 or TRBV12-4 and TRBJ2-3, with 11 positions matching TRBD2. V lost 5 bases, J lost 0 bases, and 13 bases stayed unmatched. The CDR3 has 19 amino acids. CDR3 nucleotides: TGTGCCAGCAGTCAAAAGGACCACTGGACTAGCGGGAGCACAGATACGCAGTATTTT. It specifies CASSQKDHWTSGSTDTQYF.

The CDR3 is CSAIEDGTVSYSNQPQHF. DNA of the CDR3: TGCAGTGCAATCGAAGATGGGACAGTTTCTTATAGCAATCAGCCCCAGCATTTT. The rearrangement links TRBV20-1 to TRBJ1-5; 7 positions match TRBD1. CDR1 is DFQATT, CDR2 SNEGSKA, per germline (reference sequence). The CDR3 runs to 18 residues. J lost 0 bases, V lost 6 bases, and 17 bases had no gene match.

This clonotype has more than one count but fewer than ten. V gene TRBV13 combines with J gene TRBJ2-5; D may be TRBD2 (7 bases). Germline lookup yields CDR1 PRHDT and CDR2 FYEKMQ (reference sequence). V was trimmed by 6 bases and J by 5 bases, leaving 16 bases between them. The CDR3 loop spans 14 amino acids. Here the CDR3 DNA reads TGTGCCAGCAGTCCTCCCGCGGGGGCTGAGACCCAGTACTTC. Protein: CASSPPAGAETQYF.

This sequence joins TRBV5-6 and TRBJ2-1; D is undetermined. The length of the CDR3 is 15 residues. Germline V gene lookup returns CDR1 SGHDT and CDR2 YYEEEE. The V gene lost 3 bases and the J gene lost 0 bases, with 10 bases spanning the gap. Here the CDR3 reads CASSSVLISYNEQFF. The CDR3 DNA sequence: TGTGCCAGCAGCTCTGTATTGATCTCCTACAATGAGCAGTTCTTC.

This clonotype occurred a few times. J is TRBJ1-4 and V is TRBV20-1, with D perhaps matching TRBD1 (5 bases). Germline values: CDR1 DFQATT, CDR2 SNEGSKA (reference sequence). Trimming removed 0 bases at V and 0 bases at J, with 11 bases between. The CDR3 is made up of 16 amino acids. CDR3: CSARELGRATNEKLFF. CDR3 DNA sequence: TGCAGTGCTAGAGAGCTGGGACGGGCAACTAATGAAAAACTGTTTTTT.

To note about this clonotype: The CDR3 does not end in the conserved phenylalanine or tryptophan, so this is likely a read error. The V gene is TRBV12-3 or TRBV12-4, the J gene TRBJ2-5; TRBD2 agrees at 14 bases. V lost 6 bases to trimming and J lost 0 bases; unmatched junction nucleotides: 3. This CDR3 region has 16 residues. CDR3 DNA sequence: TGTGCCAGCAGCCGACTAGCGGGGGGGTACCAAGAGACCCAGTACTGC. Translating gives CASSRLAGGYQETQYC.

This clonotype was seen more than once but under ten times. The chain is built from TRBV6-2 or TRBV6-3 and TRBJ2-1, with D unresolved. CDR1 and CDR2 from the germline V gene are MNHEY and SVGEGT. Trimming stripped 2 bases from V and 10 bases from J, with 15 bases between. CDR3 length: 14 residues. The CDR3 nucleotides read TGTGCCAGCAGTTACCAAAGGCTCAATGAAGAGCAGTTCTTC. Translating gives CASSYQRLNEEQFF.

The chain recombines TRBV5-1 with TRBJ1-6, with D possibly being TRBD1 (6 bases). Germline assignment: CDR1 SGHRS and CDR2 YFSETQ. The CDR3 is made up of 15 amino acids. Trimming stripped 1 base from V and 7 bases from J, with 12 bases between. The CDR3 protein is CASSLSPGANSPLHF. The CDR3 DNA follows: TGCGCCAGCAGCTTGTCGCCAGGGGCGAATTCACCCCTCCACTTT.

This sequence joins TRBV11-2 and TRBJ2-4; 10 positions match TRBD2. The DNA end is a closer match to TRBJ2-7, so the J assignment may be wrong. The V gene's germline CDR1 is SGHAT and CDR2 FQNNGV. The length of the CDR3 is 12 residues. CDR3 DNA: TGTGGTTCAGCGGGAGGGGCCTACGAGCAGTACTTC. As protein: CGSAGGAYEQYF.

Comments on this clonotype: This may arise from a read error, as a much more abundant clone is one base away. The chain has TRBV25-1 and TRBJ2-7; no clear D gene. CDR3 size: 13 residues. Germline V lookup: CDR1 MGHDK, CDR2 SYGVNS. Written as DNA, the CDR3 is TGTGCCAGCAGTGTCATGGTAAACTACGCGCAGTACTTC. The encoded protein is CASSVMVNYAQYF.

V is TRBV6-5 and J is TRBJ2-6, with D perhaps matching TRBD1 (6 bases). With 5 bases removed from V and 0 bases from J, the gap between germline ends came to 11 bases. The CDR3 covers 16 residues. Germline lookup yields CDR1 MNHEY and CDR2 SVGAGI. CDR3 protein: CASSIQGSSGANVLTF. The CDR3 DNA reads TGTGCCAGCAGTATACAGGGCAGCTCTGGGGCCAACGTCCTGACTTTC.

This clonotype came up a few times. The genes are TRBV4-1 and TRBJ2-7, with 7 bases that match TRBD1. In germline, CDR1 is MGHRA, CDR2 YSYEKL. With 0 bases clipped from V and 7 bases from J, the junction kept 9 bases outside the gene matches. This CDR3 comprises 15 residues. Here the CDR3 reads CASSQDEGAGNEQYF. The CDR3 DNA follows: TGCGCCAGCAGCCAAGATGAGGGGGCCGGCAATGAGCAGTACTTC.

This clonotype has ten or more counts. This sequence joins TRBV11-2 and TRBJ2-7; D unresolved. Per germline, CDR1 SGHAT and CDR2 FQNNGV. Trimming pared 4 bases from V and 9 bases from J, leaving 16 bases between. The CDR3 contains 13 residues. CDR3 residues: CASSSLRQESQYF. In nucleotides, the CDR3 is TGTGCCAGCAGCTCTCTCCGTCAGGAGTCGCAGTACTTC.

This clonotype occurred once. One junction end disagrees with the germline gene, perhaps due to a read error. V gene TRBV4-1 combines with J gene TRBJ1-2, with D possibly matching TRBD1 (5 bases). The germline V gene encodes CDR1 MGHRA and CDR2 YSYEKL. The CDR3 length is 14 residues. CDR3 nucleotide sequence: TGCGCCGGCAGCCAAGTGGGGGTCGGCTATGGCTACACCTTC. Translated: CAGSQVGVGYGYTF.

J is TRBJ2-7 and V is TRBV24-1; D is unclear. The CDR3 is 12 residues long. Trimming shortened V by 0 bases and J by 6 bases, and 5 bases separated the two germline ends. CDR1 and CDR2 (germline): KGHDR, SFDVKD. The CDR3 protein is CATSDLLGEQYF. In nucleotides, the CDR3 is TGTGCCACCAGTGATTTGCTCGGCGAGCAGTACTTC.